This paragraph covers one T cell receptor (beta chain) sequence. The junction and the germline gene differ at one end; a read error may be behind it. The sample belongs to a study of regulatory T cells in long-lasting Graves disease. From germline, CDR1 is DFQATT and CDR2 SNEGSKA (reference sequence). The CDR3 has 12 amino acids. Time point here: newly diagnosed GD, antithyroid drugs for less than 3 months. Preparation of the TCR library used RNA extracted from PBMCs. Arm-PCR of CDR3 regions with iRepertoire HTBI primers generated TCR beta libraries. TCRdb re-analysed the multiplex PCR reads in MiXCR, keeping a single row per CDR3 protein. Here the sample spans 500,000 to 700,000 distinct CDR3 sequences, about 16% being singletons. Separately, the same data were catalogued under a study of T cells in Graves' hyperthyroidism and ophthalmopathy.

Source: peripheral blood mononuclear cells (PBMCs), taken at new diagnosis, from a patient treated with antithyroid drugs. This receptor was identified in a woman in her twenties or thirties with Graves disease. This chain links TRBV20-1 with TRBJ2-5, with D perhaps TRBD1 (6 bases). Here the CDR3 DNA reads TGTAGTGCTAGTGGGGGCGCAGAGACCCAGTACTTC. This translates into CSASGGAETQYF.